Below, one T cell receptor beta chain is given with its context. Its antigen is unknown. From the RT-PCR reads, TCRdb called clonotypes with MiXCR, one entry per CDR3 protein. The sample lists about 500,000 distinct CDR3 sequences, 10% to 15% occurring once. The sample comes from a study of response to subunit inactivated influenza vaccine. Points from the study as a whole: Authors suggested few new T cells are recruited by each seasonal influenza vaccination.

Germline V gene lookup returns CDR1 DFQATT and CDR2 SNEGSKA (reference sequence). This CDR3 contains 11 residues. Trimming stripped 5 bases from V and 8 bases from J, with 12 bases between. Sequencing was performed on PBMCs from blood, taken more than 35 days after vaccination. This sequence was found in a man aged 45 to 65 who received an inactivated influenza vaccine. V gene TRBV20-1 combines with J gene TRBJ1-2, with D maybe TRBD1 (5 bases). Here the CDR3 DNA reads TGCAGTGCTGGGGGAAACGGGGGCTACACCTTC. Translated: CSAGGNGGYTF.